These 30 T cell receptor beta chains share one sample of origin, sequenced in a study of T cell responses to AZD1222 COVID-19 vaccine. Measured with immunoSEQ multiplex PCR; TCRdb has only the in-frame clones, and not every one. The sample lists about 100,000 clones; around nine tenths were seen once. Sequenced here: peripheral blood, sampled 28 days after the second dose of the MenACWY control vaccine. Receptor source: an adult who received the MenACWY meningococcal vaccine as a control.

This sequence joins TRBV7-2 and TRBJ2-7; D unclear. Germline CDR1 SGHTA, CDR2 FQGNSA. The CDR3 runs 13 residues. V was cut by 4 bases and J by 4 bases, with 11 bases left in between. The CDR3 here is CASSSYTRYEQYF. CDR3 in DNA: TGTGCCAGCAGCTCGTACACCCGATACGAGCAGTACTTC. Variable domain in full (rest from reference TRBV7-2 and TRBJ2-7): GAGVSQSPSNKVTEKGKDVELRCDPISGHTALYWYRQSLGQGLEFLIYFQGNSAPDKSGLPSDRFSAERTGGSVSTLTIQRTQQEDSAVYLCASSSYTRYEQYFGPGTRLTVT.

The V and J genes are TRBV27 and TRBJ1-6; weak D call: TRBD1 (6 bases). Trimming took 8 bases from V and 0 from J, leaving 11 bases between them. Germline values: CDR1 MNHEY, CDR2 SMNVEV (reference sequence). The CDR3 has 15 residues. In nucleotides, the CDR3 is TGTGCCAGCGGACAGACGAGCTCCTATAATTCACCCCTCCACTTT. Protein sequence: CASGQTSSYNSPLHF.

The chain joins TRBV9 to TRBJ1-2; D is possibly TRBD1 (5 bases). The CDR3 sequence is 12 residues long. Germline assignment: CDR1 SGDLS and CDR2 YYNGEE. V was clipped by 4 bases and J by 8 bases, with 12 bases between them. The CDR3 reads CASSPGARGYTF. In DNA form, the CDR3 reads TGTGCCAGCAGCCCCGGGGCGCGCGGCTACACCTTC.

The genes are TRBV7-9 and TRBJ2-7, with a tentative D call TRBD2 (6 bases). The CDR3 has 12 residues. The germline V gene has CDR1 SEHNR and CDR2 FQNEAQ (reference sequence). Trimming cost V 7 bases and J 5 bases, with 12 bases left between them. The CDR3 DNA is TGTGCCAGCACCGCCGGGGGAGACGAGCAGTACTTC. It encodes CASTAGGDEQYF.

This rearrangement joins TRBV9 to TRBJ2-7; D not certain. Germline V lookup: CDR1 SGDLS, CDR2 YYNGEE. This CDR3 is built from 13 residues. Trimming removed 3 bases from V and 7 bases from J, with 14 bases in between. The CDR3 is CASSGPSTNEQYF. CDR3 bases: TGTGCCAGCAGCGGCCCATCGACGAATGAGCAGTACTTC.

V is TRBV7-9 and J is TRBJ2-5, with D uncertain. The CDR3 has 15 amino acids. Trimming removed 2 bases at V and 3 bases at J, with 13 bases between. Germline CDR1 SEHNR, CDR2 FQNEAQ (reference sequence). The CDR3 DNA is TGTGCCAGCAGCTTACTTGCAACATTAAAAGAGACCCAGTACTTC. Its protein is CASSLLATLKETQYF. Variable domain in full (rest from reference TRBV7-9 and TRBJ2-5): DTGVSQNPRHKITKRGQNVTFRCDPISEHNRLYWYRQTLGQGPEFLTYFQNEAQLEKSRLLSDRFSAERPKGSFSTLEIQRTEQGDSAMYLCASSLLATLKETQYFGPGTRLLVL.

The rearrangement links TRBV4-1 to TRBJ1-1, with TRBD1 matching 8 bases. The CDR3 has 15 amino acids. V shed 6 bases, J shed 3 bases, and the junction held 9 bases outside the gene matches. The germline CDR1 and CDR2 sequences are MGHRA and YSYEKL. The CDR3 DNA reads as TGCGCCAGCAGATTCCCAGGGGGCAGGGACACTGAAGCTTTCTTT. Translating gives CASRFPGGRDTEAFF.

The chain couples TRBV6-5 to TRBJ2-2, with unresolved D. V lost 6 bases and J 4 bases, leaving 6 bases between the germline ends. The CDR3 spans 12 residues. In germline, CDR1 is MNHEY, CDR2 SVGAGI. CDR3 region: CASRKRTGELFF. Here the CDR3 DNA reads TGTGCCAGCAGGAAGCGCACCGGGGAGCTGTTTTTT.

In its sample, this clone was seen a few times. The CDR3 is CASKAPGGTEAFF. Written as DNA, the CDR3 is TGTGCCAGCAAAGCCCCGGGGGGGACTGAAGCTTTCTTT. The gene calls are TRBV9 and TRBJ1-1; TRBD1 is a possible D gene (5 bases). V was cut by 6 bases and J by 5 bases, with 14 bases left in between. CDR1 is SGDLS, CDR2 YYNGEE, per germline. The CDR3 contains 13 residues.

The rearrangement links TRBV6-5 to TRBJ1-6; D possibly corresponds to TRBD1 (5 bases). Trimming removed 6 bases at V and 1 base at J, with 10 bases between. CDR3 length equals 15 residues. CDR1 and CDR2 (germline): MNHEY, SVGAGI. CDR3: CASRVGESYNSPLHF. Written as DNA, the CDR3 is TGTGCCAGCAGGGTGGGGGAATCCTATAATTCACCCCTCCACTTT.

The chain links TRBV4-1 to TRBJ2-1, with 7 positions matching TRBD1. The CDR3 length is 16 residues. V lost 0 bases and J lost 5; bases outside the gene matches: 7. Germline loops: CDR1 MGHRA, CDR2 YSYEKL. The CDR3: CASSQDVNRGHNEQFF. The CDR3 DNA is TGCGCCAGCAGCCAAGACGTAAACAGGGGCCACAATGAGCAGTTCTTC.

The chain uses TRBV28 and TRBJ2-7; no clear D. Between the trimmed V and J ends, which lost 8 bases and 6 bases, there was a span of 17 bases. From germline, CDR1 is MDHEN and CDR2 SYDVKM. This CDR3 spans 13 amino acids. The CDR3 DNA reads TGTGCCAGCGGTAGACCGGTACCTTTCGAGCAGTACTTC. Its translation is CASGRPVPFEQYF.

The rearrangement joins TRBV4-1 to TRBJ2-7; no clear D gene. The CDR3 loop spans 16 amino acids. V lost 0 bases to trimming and J lost 4 bases, with 16 bases between them. The germline V gene has CDR1 MGHRA and CDR2 YSYEKL. CDR3 sequence (DNA): TGCGCCAGCAGCCAAGAAGTTAGGCAGGAAATGTACGAGCAGTACTTC. Translated, it gives CASSQEVRQEMYEQYF.

The chain carries TRBV2 and TRBJ2-7; tentatively, D is TRBD2 (6 bases). The CDR3 spans 14 residues. Germline CDR1 and CDR2: SNHLY and FYNNEI. Trimming removed 2 bases at V and 4 bases at J, with 12 bases between. CDR3 nucleotide sequence: TGTGCCAGCAGTGAAACGGGAGTAGGTTACGAGCAGTACTTC. Its protein product is CASSETGVGYEQYF.

The gene calls are TRBV19 and TRBJ1-5; D not resolved. V was clipped by 0 bases and J by 10 bases, with 10 bases between them. The CDR3 length is 13 residues. Germline V gene data show CDR1 as LNHDA and CDR2 as SQIVND (reference sequence). CDR3 in amino acids: CASSIEMARPQHF. In DNA, the CDR3 is TGTGCCAGTAGTATAGAAATGGCACGCCCCCAGCATTTT.

The rearrangement links TRBV5-1 to TRBJ1-4; 9 bases map to TRBD1. Looked up from germline, CDR1 is SGHRS and CDR2 is YFSETQ. With 3 bases clipped from V and 0 bases from J, the junction kept 12 bases outside the gene matches. CDR3 length: 19 residues. CDR3 bases: TGCGCCAGCAGCTCCCGGGGGACAGGGAATGTTGCAACTAATGAAAAACTGTTTTTT. Its translation is CASSSRGTGNVATNEKLFF.

The chain combines TRBV9 with TRBJ2-5, with 8 bases identical to TRBD2. V lost 3 bases to trimming and J lost 2 bases; unmatched junction nucleotides: 3. Germline V gives CDR1 SGDLS, CDR2 YYNGEE. The CDR3 runs 14 residues. Here the CDR3 reads CASSASGGQETQYF. The DNA for the CDR3 is TGTGCCAGCAGCGCCAGCGGGGGACAAGAGACCCAGTACTTC.

The rearrangement links TRBV7-2 to TRBJ2-5, with D possibly TRBD2 on 5 matching bases. V lost 5 bases and J lost 5, with 18 bases in between. The germline V gene has CDR1 SGHTA and CDR2 FQGNSA. The CDR3 runs 15 residues. The CDR3 sequence is CASSPQLGVRETQYF. The CDR3 DNA reads TGTGCCAGCAGCCCCCAGCTCGGGGTACGGGAGACCCAGTACTTC.

The rearrangement links TRBV18 to TRBJ2-1; D ambiguous. The CDR3 runs to 13 residues. Trimming removed 1 base from V and 8 bases from J, with 9 bases in between. Germline V gene lookup returns CDR1 KGHSH and CDR2 LQKENI. CDR3 loop: CASSPLGEHEQFF. CDR3 in DNA: TGTGCCAGCTCACCACTCGGTGAGCATGAGCAGTTCTTC.

This chain uses TRBV4-1 with TRBJ1-2, with a tentative D call TRBD1 (5 bases). Germline-derived CDR1 and CDR2 are MGHRA and YSYEKL. V lost 4 bases, J lost 8 bases, and 26 bases lay in between. The CDR3 is 17 amino acids. CDR3 coding DNA: TGCGCCAGCAGCCCTAGTCGGGACGGGAGGGGTTCGAAGGGCTACACCTTC. Protein: CASSPSRDGRGSKGYTF.

CDR3 protein: CASSIRGDSYEQYF. CDR3 in DNA: TGTGCCAGTAGTATTCGGGGGGATTCCTACGAGCAGTACTTC. The V gene is TRBV19, the J gene TRBJ2-7; 7 bases map to TRBD2. CDR3 length equals 14 residues. The V segment lost 3 bases and the J segment 1 base; nucleotides outside the gene matches: 3. CDR1 is LNHDA, CDR2 SQIVND, per germline (reference sequence).

The chain employs TRBV24-1 and TRBJ2-1; weak D call: TRBD2 (5 bases). V lost 4 bases and J 4 bases, leaving 7 bases between the germline ends. Germline V gene sequence: CDR1 KGHDR, CDR2 SFDVKD. This CDR3 is built from 13 residues. The DNA for the CDR3 is TGTGCCACCAGTGAGACGGGGTACAATGAGCAGTTCTTC. Residues: CATSETGYNEQFF.

The sample holds a few counts of this clone. The V and J genes are TRBV6-6 and TRBJ1-1; the match to TRBD1 covers 8 bases. J was trimmed by 1 base and V by 8 bases; bases with no gene match: 9. The CDR3 extends over 15 amino acids. CDR1 and CDR2 (germline): MNHNY, SVGAGI (reference sequence). CDR3 amino acids: CASSLGQAGNTEAFF. DNA for the CDR3: TGTGCCAGCTCCCTGGGACAGGCAGGGAACACTGAAGCTTTCTTT.

V is TRBV18 and J is TRBJ1-1, with D perhaps TRBD1 (5 bases). The V gene lost 3 bases and the J gene lost 5 bases, with 7 bases spanning the gap. The CDR3 runs to 12 residues. Germline values: CDR1 KGHSH, CDR2 LQKENI. The CDR3 spells CASSPRETEAFF. DNA for the CDR3: TGTGCCAGCTCACCCAGGGAGACTGAAGCTTTCTTT.

V is TRBV20-1 and J is TRBJ1-2; D gene unclear. The CDR3 contains 13 residues. Per the germline V gene, CDR1 is DFQATT and CDR2 is SNEGSKA (reference sequence). Trimming stripped 3 bases from V and 8 bases from J, with 16 bases between. The CDR3 loop is CSASRQTTRGYTF. In DNA form, the CDR3 reads TGCAGTGCTAGTCGGCAGACAACAAGGGGCTACACCTTC.

This clone has only one observation. This chain links TRBV18 with TRBJ1-5; D is unresolved. The CDR3 has 14 amino acids. Germline lookup yields CDR1 KGHSH and CDR2 LQKENI. Trimming stripped 5 bases from V and 0 bases from J, with 8 bases between. DNA of the CDR3: TGTGCCAGCTCAAGGACGGATAGCAATCAGCCCCAGCATTTT. Residues: CASSRTDSNQPQHF. Based on the CDR3 plus reference TRBV18 and TRBJ1-5, the full variable domain is NAGVMQNPRHLVRRRGQEARLRCSPMKGHSHVYWYRQLPEEGLKFMVYLQKENIIDESGMPKERFSAEFPKEGPSILRIQQVVRGDSAAYFCASSRTDSNQPQHFGDGTRLSIL.

The chain links TRBV7-3 to TRBJ1-1; 8 positions match TRBD1. The CDR3 runs to 14 residues. V lost 5 bases to trimming and J lost 6 bases; unmatched junction nucleotides: 8. The germline V gene encodes CDR1 SGHTA and CDR2 FQGTGA. The CDR3 protein is CASSPTGGRAEAFF. Written as DNA, the CDR3 is TGTGCCAGCAGCCCTACAGGGGGTAGGGCTGAAGCTTTCTTT.

V usage is TRBV11-2 and J usage is TRBJ1-2; D gene unclear. V lost 5 bases to trimming and J lost 4 bases, with 17 bases between them. Germline assignment: CDR1 SGHAT and CDR2 FQNNGV. The CDR3 extends over 15 amino acids. In nucleotides, the CDR3 is TGTGCCAGCAGCCCCCAGGCCCTGATTTCCTATGGCTACACCTTC. Translation: CASSPQALISYGYTF. Based on the CDR3 plus reference TRBV11-2 and TRBJ1-2, the full variable domain is EAGVAQSPRYKIIEKRQSVAFWCNPISGHATLYWYQQILGQGPKLLIQFQNNGVVDDSQLPKDRFSAERLKGVDSTLKIQPAKLEDSAVYLCASSPQALISYGYTFGSGTRLTVV.

V usage is TRBV18 and J usage is TRBJ1-6, with D maybe TRBD1 (5 bases). The CDR3 sequence is 15 residues long. V dropped 10 bases and J dropped 8 bases, with 21 bases sitting between them. Germline V CDR1 and CDR2: KGHSH, LQKENI. In nucleotides, the CDR3 is TGTGCCACCTCTGGGGGGATAAGGCGCGATTCACCCCTCCACTTT. Encoded protein: CATSGGIRRDSPLHF.

This rearrangement joins TRBV29-1 to TRBJ1-2, with D uncertain. Germline CDR1 reads SQVTM; CDR2 reads ANQGSEA. The ends were cut back, 6 bases at V and 3 bases at J, with 20 bases in the middle. CDR3 size: 15 residues. DNA of the CDR3: TGCAGCGTGAGGGTAAACTTCGGAAAAGACTATGGCTACACCTTC. Its protein is CSVRVNFGKDYGYTF. The whole variable domain, remainder taken from reference TRBV29-1 and TRBJ1-2, is SAVISQKPSRDICQRGTSLTIQCQVDSQVTMMFWYRQQPGQSLTLIATANQGSEATYESGFVIDKFPISRPNLTFSTLTVSNMSPEDSSIYLCSVRVNFGKDYGYTFGSGTRLTVV.